The next 11 T cell receptor beta chains were all read from a single sample in a study of T-cell memory formation after mild COVID-19. In TCRdb, the 5' RACE reads were re-called with MiXCR into one record per CDR3 protein. The sample includes 190,000 or so distinct CDR3 sequences, 27% of them seen just once. The sequenced material came from PBMCs or a T cell subset sorted from them (not recorded which). The origin of the receptors is an adult woman who had mild COVID-19 (a few samples of this study predate the infection). Cell type and time point are not known.

The sample holds a few counts of this clonotype. CDR3 sequence reads: CASSVAGYGELFF. The DNA of the CDR3 is TGTGCCAGCAGCGTAGCGGGATACGGGGAGCTGTTTTTT. The genes are TRBV9 and TRBJ2-2, with D tentatively TRBD2 (5 bases). V lost 0 bases and J lost 7, with 7 bases in between. Germline CDR1 reads SGDLS; CDR2 reads YYNGEE. The CDR3 runs to 13 residues. Together with reference TRBV9 and TRBJ2-2, the CDR3 gives the full variable domain: DSGVTQTPKHLITATGQRVTLRCSPRSGDLSVYWYQQSLDQGLQFLIQYYNGEERAKGNILERFSAQQFPDLHSELNLSSLELGDSALYFCASSVAGYGELFFGEGSRLTVL.

The J gene is TRBJ2-1, the V gene TRBV24-1; 8 bases map to TRBD1. CDR3 length: 15 amino acids. Per the germline V gene, CDR1 is KGHDR and CDR2 is SFDVKD. Trimming cost V 5 bases and J 9 bases; bases outside gene matches: 11. The CDR3, as DNA: TGTGCCACCAGTGCCCTAGGGACAGGAGAGGGTGAGCAGTTCTTC. Translated: CATSALGTGEGEQFF.

This clonotype has a handful of counts. The chain uses TRBV7-9 and TRBJ1-1; possible D gene TRBD1, 6 bases. Per germline, CDR1 SEHNR and CDR2 FQNEAQ (reference sequence). This CDR3 contains 13 residues. V shed 2 bases and J shed 6 bases, with 10 bases lying between them. The CDR3 loop reads CASSLLAGAEAFF. CDR3 nucleotide sequence: TGTGCCAGCAGCTTATTAGCAGGGGCTGAAGCTTTCTTT.

The sample holds a few counts of this clonotype. This rearrangement joins TRBV27 to TRBJ2-2; TRBD1 matches 7 bases. The V gene's germline CDR1 is MNHEY and CDR2 SMNVEV (reference sequence). The length of the CDR3 is 17 residues. V shed 1 base and J 4 bases; nucleotides not matched to a gene: 9. CDR3 loop: CASSLLSPTGSTGELFF. In DNA form, the CDR3 reads TGTGCCAGCAGTTTATTATCGCCGACAGGGAGCACCGGGGAGCTGTTTTTT.

The chain is built from TRBV7-9 and TRBJ2-3, with 10 bases fitting TRBD2. V lost 5 bases, J lost 4 bases, and 6 bases stayed unmatched. CDR3 size: 15 residues. Looked up from germline, CDR1 is SEHNR and CDR2 is FQNEAQ (reference sequence). The CDR3 spells CASSLGLAVPDTQYF. CDR3 bases: TGTGCCAGCAGCCTAGGACTAGCGGTCCCAGATACGCAGTATTTT.

The V and J genes are TRBV20-1 and TRBJ2-7; D call uncertain. The V end was cut by 3 bases, the J end by 0 bases, with 9 bases between. Per the germline V gene, CDR1 is DFQATT and CDR2 is SNEGSKA (reference sequence). The CDR3 has 13 residues. Written as DNA, the CDR3 is TGCAGTGCTAGGGGCTTCCTCTCCTACGAGCAGTACTTC. Amino acids: CSARGFLSYEQYF.

This clonotype came up a few times. The rearrangement links TRBV4-1 to TRBJ2-2; no clear D. Germline values: CDR1 MGHRA, CDR2 YSYEKL. The CDR3 has 14 amino acids. The V end lost 3 bases, the J end lost 7 bases, and 12 bases lay between the germline ends. The CDR3 bases are TGCGCCAGCAGCCAGGGATTGTACGACGGGGAGCTGTTTTTT. Its translation: CASSQGLYDGELFF.

This sequence joins TRBV6-5 and TRBJ2-3; TRBD2 is a possible D gene (7 bases). CDR1 is MNHEY, CDR2 SVGAGI, per germline. CDR3 length: 15 residues. The V end lost 5 bases, the J end lost 1 base, and 13 bases lay between the germline ends. CDR3 bases: TGTGCCAGCAGTCTACAGGGAGGGGGCACAGATACGCAGTATTTT. Residues: CASSLQGGGTDTQYF.

The chain links TRBV30 to TRBJ2-1; 14 nucleotides align to TRBD2. The CDR3 has 14 residues. Trimming removed 1 base from V and 9 bases from J; junction bases left unmatched: 2. In germline, CDR1 is GTSNPN, CDR2 SVGIG (reference sequence). CDR3 protein: CAWSAGTSGSEQFF. The CDR3 nucleotides read TGTGCCTGGAGTGCCGGGACTAGCGGGAGTGAGCAGTTCTTC.

There are a few counts of this clonotype. The V call is TRBV7-7, the J call TRBJ1-1; tentatively, D is TRBD1 (5 bases). CDR1 is SSHAT and CDR2 is FNYEAQ in the germline V gene (reference sequence). The CDR3 contains 14 residues. V gave up 5 bases and J gave up 4 bases, with 14 bases separating them. The CDR3 here is CASSRVVGGTEAFF. The CDR3 DNA is TGTGCCAGCAGCAGAGTGGTGGGGGGCACTGAAGCTTTCTTT.

The chain is built from TRBV12-3 or TRBV12-4 and TRBJ2-1; tentative D call: TRBD1 (6 bases). The ends were cut back, 3 bases at V and 6 bases at J, with 12 bases in the middle. The CDR3 runs to 14 residues. In nucleotides, the CDR3 is TGTGCCAGCAGTTTGGGCCTGGGGGCCAATGAGCAGTTCTTC. It specifies CASSLGLGANEQFF.